Following are 4 T cell receptor beta chains from one sample sequenced in a study of blood T cell repertoires in COVID-19. Sequencing was performed with immunoSEQ multiplex PCR; in TCRdb, only in-frame clones are kept and a portion is missing. Of under 80,000 clones listed, approximately 92% were seen once; the top ten hold 5% to 7%. The sample comprised peripheral blood. The receptors come from a human donor in a cohort sampled during active COVID-19.

This chain uses TRBV13 with TRBJ2-1; TRBD2 might be the D (6 bases). Germline V gene data show CDR1 as PRHDT and CDR2 as FYEKMQ (reference sequence). Trimming took off 5 bases at V and 5 bases at J, with 16 bases between the two ends. CDR3 length: 15 residues. CDR3: CASSPRPGLNNEQFF. The DNA of the CDR3 is TGTGCCAGCAGCCCCCGACCGGGACTTAACAATGAGCAGTTCTTC.

V and J are TRBV5-1 and TRBJ2-3, with D possibly being TRBD1 (6 bases). Between the trimmed V and J ends, which lost 7 bases and 4 bases, there was a span of 13 bases. The CDR3 is made up of 13 amino acids. Germline CDR1 is SGHRS and CDR2 is YFSETQ. CDR3 nucleotides: TGCGCCAGCTCCACAGGGTCCTCAGATACGCAGTATTTT. This codes for CASSTGSSDTQYF.

The J gene is TRBJ2-2, the V gene TRBV7-6; 8 bases are shared with TRBD1. V lost 5 bases, J lost 5 bases, and 7 bases stayed unmatched. CDR3 length equals 15 residues. CDR1 is SGHVS, CDR2 FNYEAQ, per germline. The CDR3 DNA is TGTGCCAGCAGCCCACCACGGACAGGGACCGGGGAGCTGTTTTTT. Its translation: CASSPPRTGTGELFF.

The chain couples TRBV19 to TRBJ1-5; D perhaps matches TRBD1 (6 bases). The CDR3 has 16 residues. V shed 5 bases and J shed 0 bases, with 14 bases lying between them. The germline gives CDR1 LNHDA, CDR2 SQIVND (reference sequence). CDR3 bases: TGTGCCAGTAGTGTAGGACAGTCTTATAGCAATCAGCCCCAGCATTTT. This translates into CASSVGQSYSNQPQHF.